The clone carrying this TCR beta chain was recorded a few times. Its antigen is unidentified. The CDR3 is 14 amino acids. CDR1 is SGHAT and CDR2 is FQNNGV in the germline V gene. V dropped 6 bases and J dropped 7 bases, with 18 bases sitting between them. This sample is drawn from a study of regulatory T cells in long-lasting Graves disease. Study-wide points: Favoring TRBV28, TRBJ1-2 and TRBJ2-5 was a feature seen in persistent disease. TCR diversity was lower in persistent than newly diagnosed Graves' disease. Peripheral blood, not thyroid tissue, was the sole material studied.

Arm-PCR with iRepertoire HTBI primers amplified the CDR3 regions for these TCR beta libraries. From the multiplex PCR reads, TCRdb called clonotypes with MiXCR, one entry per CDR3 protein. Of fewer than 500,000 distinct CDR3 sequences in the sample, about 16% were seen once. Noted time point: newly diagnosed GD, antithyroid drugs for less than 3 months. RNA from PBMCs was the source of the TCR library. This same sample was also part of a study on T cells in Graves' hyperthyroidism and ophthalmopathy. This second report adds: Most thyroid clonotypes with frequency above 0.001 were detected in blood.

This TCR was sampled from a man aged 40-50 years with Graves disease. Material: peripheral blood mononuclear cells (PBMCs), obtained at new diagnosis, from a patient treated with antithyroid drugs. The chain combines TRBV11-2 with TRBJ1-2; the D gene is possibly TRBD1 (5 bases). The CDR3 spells CASRSQRAGLGYTF. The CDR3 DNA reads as TGTGCCAGCAGATCCCAGCGGGCAGGGCTTGGCTACACCTTC. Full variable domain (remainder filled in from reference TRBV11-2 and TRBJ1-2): EAGVAQSPRYKIIEKRQSVAFWCNPISGHATLYWYQQILGQGPKLLIQFQNNGVVDDSQLPKDRFSAERLKGVDSTLKIQPAKLEDSAVYLCASRSQRAGLGYTFGSGTRLTVV.